This TCR beta chain stems from a study of blood T cell repertoires in COVID-19 (dated by TCRdb to 2018 to 2020). Some background on the complete study: Samples from collaborators originated in the United States, Italy and Spain and spanned both the acute and convalescent phases of COVID-19. The material from the prospective study consisted of cDNA or gDNA derived from T cells, B-cell-depleted T cells, or PBMCs. The dataset comprised deeply sampled blood TCRbeta repertoires from subjects exposed to, actively infected with, or recovered from COVID-19. The repertoires were made available in a free public database intended to serve as a resource for research on the immune response to SARS-CoV-2. Samples were obtained from the ongoing ImmuneRACE study (first 160 participants) and from about 1,300 subjects provided by 6 global collaborators. A de-identified subject ID, COVID-19 status, age in years and sex were almost always included in the sample metadata. HLA class I and class II types, where available, came from metadata supplied by the sample provider rather than from assay-based typing.

As regards this clone: Its antigen specificity is not known. No base quality information exists; no much larger clone differs at one position.

The collaborating institutions used their own protocols to collect whole blood in K2EDTA tubes. For TCRbeta analysis, collaborators shipped samples as frozen whole blood, isolated PBMCs, or DNA extracted from either of those sample types. The CDR3 goes from the cysteine to the phenylalanine over 16 residues. The retained sequence is limited to the CDR3, 48 bases, with the frame set at the first base. As encoded in the germline V gene, CDR1 is SGDLS while CDR2 is YYNGEE. Trimming costs V 0 bases and J 5 bases, and their ends lie 12 bases apart. TCRbeta CDR3 regions were amplified from genomic DNA using the immunoSEQ Assay, a bias-controlled multiplex PCR. The authors' pipeline ran thus. The number of nucleated cells in each sample was estimated by amplification of reference gene primers within the assay. To quantify the absolute abundance of each unique TCRbeta CDR3 rearrangement, sequence reads were collapsed and filtered. Productive Simpson clonality was computed per sample as the square root of Simpson's diversity index over productive rearrangements. The source is immuneACCESS, and TCRdb retained only in-frame sequences with V and J called. Part of the clones is not carried over; for the studies checked, unresolved V genes explain less than half of this, and the remainder is unexplained. That table furnishes V, J and clone size, whereas the DNA furnished D and trimming. In all, the sample holds 150,000 or so clones, and more than 80% of those were seen once. The ten largest make up 0.5% to 0.6% of the sample.

What the work shows at the level of the full study, not this receptor alone: The amount of clinical and demographic metadata varied by source and participant and was provided uncurated.

The TCR originated in a man between 50 and 59 years old with acute or convalescent COVID-19. The chain is assembled from TRBV9 and TRBJ1-6; the D region possibly corresponds to TRBD1 (6 bases align). Material: peripheral blood. The DNA sequence is as follows: TGTGCCAGCAGCGTAGGGTCCGGGACACATAATTCACCCCTCCACTTT. It encodes CASSVGSGTHNSPLHF.